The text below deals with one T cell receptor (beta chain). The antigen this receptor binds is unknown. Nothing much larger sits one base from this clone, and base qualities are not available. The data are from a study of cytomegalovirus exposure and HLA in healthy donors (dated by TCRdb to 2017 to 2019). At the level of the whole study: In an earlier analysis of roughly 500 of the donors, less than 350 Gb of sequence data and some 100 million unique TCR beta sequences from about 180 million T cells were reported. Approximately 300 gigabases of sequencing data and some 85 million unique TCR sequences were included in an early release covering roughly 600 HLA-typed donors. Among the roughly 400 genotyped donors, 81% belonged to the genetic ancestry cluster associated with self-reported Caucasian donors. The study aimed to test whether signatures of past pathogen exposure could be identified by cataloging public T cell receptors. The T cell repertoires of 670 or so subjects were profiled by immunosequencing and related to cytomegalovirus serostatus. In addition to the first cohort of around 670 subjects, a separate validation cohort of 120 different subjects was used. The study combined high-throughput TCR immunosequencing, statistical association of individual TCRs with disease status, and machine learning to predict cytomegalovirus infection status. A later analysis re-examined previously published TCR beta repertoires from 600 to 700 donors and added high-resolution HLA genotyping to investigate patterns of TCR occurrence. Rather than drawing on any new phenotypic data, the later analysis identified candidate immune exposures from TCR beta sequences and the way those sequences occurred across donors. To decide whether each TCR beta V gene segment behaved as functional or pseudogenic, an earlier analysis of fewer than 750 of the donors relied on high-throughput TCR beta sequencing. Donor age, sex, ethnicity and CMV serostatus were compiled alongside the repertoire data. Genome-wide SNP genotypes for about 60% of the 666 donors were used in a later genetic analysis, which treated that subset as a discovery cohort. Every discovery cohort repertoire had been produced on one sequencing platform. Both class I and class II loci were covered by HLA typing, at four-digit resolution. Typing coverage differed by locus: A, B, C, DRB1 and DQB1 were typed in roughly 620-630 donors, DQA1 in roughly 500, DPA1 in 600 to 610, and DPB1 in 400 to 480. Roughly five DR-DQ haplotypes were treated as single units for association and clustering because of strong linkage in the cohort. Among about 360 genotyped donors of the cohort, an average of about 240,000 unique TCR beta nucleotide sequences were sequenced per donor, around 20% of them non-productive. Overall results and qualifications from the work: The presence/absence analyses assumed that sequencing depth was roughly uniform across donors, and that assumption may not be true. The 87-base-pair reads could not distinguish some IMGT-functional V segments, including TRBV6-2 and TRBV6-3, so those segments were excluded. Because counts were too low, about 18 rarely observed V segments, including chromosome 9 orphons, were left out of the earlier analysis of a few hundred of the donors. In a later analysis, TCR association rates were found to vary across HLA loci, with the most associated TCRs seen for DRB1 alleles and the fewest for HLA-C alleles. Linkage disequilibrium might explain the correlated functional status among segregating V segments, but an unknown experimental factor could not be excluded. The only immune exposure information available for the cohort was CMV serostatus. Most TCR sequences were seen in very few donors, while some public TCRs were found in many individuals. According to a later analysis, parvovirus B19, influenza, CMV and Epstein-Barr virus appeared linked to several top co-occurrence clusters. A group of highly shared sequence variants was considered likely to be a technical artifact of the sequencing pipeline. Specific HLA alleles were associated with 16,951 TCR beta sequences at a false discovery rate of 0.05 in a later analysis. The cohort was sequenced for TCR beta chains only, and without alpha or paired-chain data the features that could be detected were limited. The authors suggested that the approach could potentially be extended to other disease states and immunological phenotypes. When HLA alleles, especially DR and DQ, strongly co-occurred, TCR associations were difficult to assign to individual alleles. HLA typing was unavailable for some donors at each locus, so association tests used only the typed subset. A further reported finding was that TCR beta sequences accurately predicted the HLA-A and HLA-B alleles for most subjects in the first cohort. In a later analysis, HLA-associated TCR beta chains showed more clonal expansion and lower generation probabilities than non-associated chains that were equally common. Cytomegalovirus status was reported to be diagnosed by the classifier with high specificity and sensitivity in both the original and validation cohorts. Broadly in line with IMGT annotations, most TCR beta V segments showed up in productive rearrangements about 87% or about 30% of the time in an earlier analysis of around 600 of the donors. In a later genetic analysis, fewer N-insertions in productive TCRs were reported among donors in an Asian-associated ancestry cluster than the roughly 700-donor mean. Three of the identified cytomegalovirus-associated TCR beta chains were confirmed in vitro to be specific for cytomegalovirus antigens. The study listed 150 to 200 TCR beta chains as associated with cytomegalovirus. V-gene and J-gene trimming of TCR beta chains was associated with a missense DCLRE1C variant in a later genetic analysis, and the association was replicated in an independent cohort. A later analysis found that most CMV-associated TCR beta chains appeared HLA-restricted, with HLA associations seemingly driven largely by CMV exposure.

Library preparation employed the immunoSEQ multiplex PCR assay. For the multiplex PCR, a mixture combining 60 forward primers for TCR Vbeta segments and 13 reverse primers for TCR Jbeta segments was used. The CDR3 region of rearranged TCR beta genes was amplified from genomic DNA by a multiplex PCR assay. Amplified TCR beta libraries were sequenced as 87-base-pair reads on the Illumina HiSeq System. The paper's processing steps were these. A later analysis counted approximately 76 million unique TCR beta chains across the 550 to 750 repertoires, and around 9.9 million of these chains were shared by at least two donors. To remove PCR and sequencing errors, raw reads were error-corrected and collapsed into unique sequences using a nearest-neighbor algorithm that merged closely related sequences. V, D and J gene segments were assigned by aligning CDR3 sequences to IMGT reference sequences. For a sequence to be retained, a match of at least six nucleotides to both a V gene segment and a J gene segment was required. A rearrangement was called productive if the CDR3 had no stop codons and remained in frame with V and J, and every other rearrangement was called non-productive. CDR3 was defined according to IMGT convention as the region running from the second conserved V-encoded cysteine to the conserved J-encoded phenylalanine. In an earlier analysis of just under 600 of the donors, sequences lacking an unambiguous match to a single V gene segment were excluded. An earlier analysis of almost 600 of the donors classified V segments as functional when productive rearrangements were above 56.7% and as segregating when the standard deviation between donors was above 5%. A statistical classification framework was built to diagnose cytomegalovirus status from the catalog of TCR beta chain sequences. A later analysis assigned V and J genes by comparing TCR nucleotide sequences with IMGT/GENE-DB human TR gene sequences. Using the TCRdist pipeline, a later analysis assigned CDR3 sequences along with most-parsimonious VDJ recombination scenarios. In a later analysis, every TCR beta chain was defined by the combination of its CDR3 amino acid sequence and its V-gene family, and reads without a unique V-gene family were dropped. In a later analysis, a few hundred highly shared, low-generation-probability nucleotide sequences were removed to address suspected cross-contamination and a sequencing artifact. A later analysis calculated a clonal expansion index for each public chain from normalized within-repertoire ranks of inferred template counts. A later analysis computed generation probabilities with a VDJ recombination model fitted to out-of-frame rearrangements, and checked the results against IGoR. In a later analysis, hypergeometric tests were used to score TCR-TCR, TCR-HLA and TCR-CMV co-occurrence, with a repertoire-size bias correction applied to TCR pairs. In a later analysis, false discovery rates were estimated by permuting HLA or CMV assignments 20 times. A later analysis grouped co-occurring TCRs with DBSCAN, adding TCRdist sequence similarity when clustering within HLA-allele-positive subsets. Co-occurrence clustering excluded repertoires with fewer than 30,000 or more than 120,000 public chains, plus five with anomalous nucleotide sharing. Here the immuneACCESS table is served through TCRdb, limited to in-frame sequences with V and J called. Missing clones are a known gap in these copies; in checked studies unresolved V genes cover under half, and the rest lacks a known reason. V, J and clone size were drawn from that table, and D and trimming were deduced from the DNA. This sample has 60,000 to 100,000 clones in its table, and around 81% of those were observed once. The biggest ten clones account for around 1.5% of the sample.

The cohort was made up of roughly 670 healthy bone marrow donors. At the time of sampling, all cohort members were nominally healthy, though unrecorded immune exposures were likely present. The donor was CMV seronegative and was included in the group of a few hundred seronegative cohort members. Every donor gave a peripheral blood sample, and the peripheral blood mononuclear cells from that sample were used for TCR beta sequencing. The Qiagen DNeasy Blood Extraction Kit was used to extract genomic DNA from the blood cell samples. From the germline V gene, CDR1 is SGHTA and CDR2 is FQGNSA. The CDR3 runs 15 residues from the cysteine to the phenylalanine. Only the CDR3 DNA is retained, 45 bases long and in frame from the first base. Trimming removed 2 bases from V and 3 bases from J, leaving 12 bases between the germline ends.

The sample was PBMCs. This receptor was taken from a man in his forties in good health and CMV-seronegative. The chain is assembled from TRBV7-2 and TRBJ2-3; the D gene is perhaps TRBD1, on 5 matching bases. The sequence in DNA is TGTGCCAGCAGCTTATCCGACAGAAATACAGATACGCAGTATTTT. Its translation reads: CASSLSDRNTDTQYF.